Below, 19 T cell receptor beta chains from the same sample are listed, as sequenced in a study of long-term antiretroviral therapy in people with HIV. At survey level, the immunoSEQ assay was run in its v3.0 version. The assay was immunoSEQ multiplex PCR, and TCRdb's table has in-frame clones only and misses some. The sample holds tens of thousands of clones; over 75% are singletons and the top ten take about 4.3%. Sequenced here: unsorted PBMCs, sampled about 3.5 years after starting antiretroviral therapy. All receptors derive from a man aged 18 to 30 with HIV.

CDR3 amino acids: CASSLTSGSIKREQFF. The DNA for the CDR3 is TGTGCCAGCAGCTTGACTAGCGGGAGTATCAAGCGTGAGCAGTTCTTC. The chain employs TRBV28 and TRBJ2-1, with 12 bases aligning to TRBD2. The germline CDR1 and CDR2 sequences are MDHEN and SYDVKM. V shed 6 bases, J shed 9 bases, and the junction held 12 bases outside the gene matches. CDR3 length equals 16 residues.

The rearrangement joins TRBV10-1 to TRBJ1-1, with a weak D call TRBD1 (6 bases). Germline-derived CDR1 and CDR2 are WNHNN and SYGVQD (reference sequence). Trimming removed 3 bases from V and 6 bases from J, with 8 bases in between. The length of the CDR3 is 12 residues. CDR3 DNA sequence: TGCGCCAGCAGTGAAGGGGGGCCTGAAGCTTTCTTT. Its translation: CASSEGGPEAFF.

The gene calls are TRBV5-4 and TRBJ2-7; 7 bases agree with TRBD2. Germline lookup yields CDR1 SGHNT and CDR2 YYREEE (reference sequence). The V gene end was trimmed by 4 bases and the J gene end by 1 base; junction bases not matched to a gene: 11. The CDR3 totals 16 residues. For the CDR3, the DNA is TGTGCCAGCAGCCCGGGTGGGTGGGACTATTCCTACGAGCAGTACTTC. Protein product: CASSPGGWDYSYEQYF.

This clone was found a few times. This chain links TRBV6-4 with TRBJ2-7, with D possibly matching TRBD2 (6 bases). V was trimmed by 5 bases and J by 5 bases, leaving 10 bases between them. This CDR3 region has 12 residues. Germline CDR1 MRHNA, CDR2 SNTAGT. CDR3 in DNA: TGTGCCAGCAGTCGACCGGGAGACGAGCAGTACTTC. Residues: CASSRPGDEQYF.

The chain employs TRBV5-1 and TRBJ2-3; the D call may be TRBD1 or TRBD2 (5 bases each). This CDR3 has 14 amino acids. The germline CDR1 and CDR2 sequences are SGHRS and YFSETQ. The ends were cut back, 3 bases at V and 3 bases at J, with 11 bases in the middle. This CDR3 reads CASSSGPKTDTQYF. CDR3 DNA: TGCGCCAGCAGCTCGGGACCAAAAACAGATACGCAGTATTTT.

The chain recombines TRBV7-8 with TRBJ1-2; D ambiguous. V was shortened by 5 bases and J by 6 bases, with 10 bases between the two germline ends. Germline CDR1 reads SGHVS; CDR2 reads FQNEAQ. The CDR3 runs 12 residues. The chain's CDR3 is CASSGHSNGYTF. The DNA of the CDR3 is TGTGCCAGCAGCGGCCATTCGAATGGCTACACCTTC.

This clone was detected only a few times. The chain joins TRBV5-8 to TRBJ2-1, with unresolved D. V lost 1 base, J lost 2 bases, and 10 bases lay in between. The CDR3 has 15 residues. CDR1 and CDR2 from the germline V gene are SGHTS and YDEGEE. The CDR3 loop reads CASSLRPGAYNEQFF. The CDR3 DNA sequence: TGTGCCAGCAGCTTGCGCCCTGGGGCCTACAATGAGCAGTTCTTC.

The V gene is TRBV27, the J gene TRBJ2-7; D tentatively fits TRBD1 or TRBD2 (5 bases each). This CDR3 has 14 amino acids. Germline assignment: CDR1 MNHEY and CDR2 SMNVEV (reference sequence). Trimming removed 6 bases from V and 6 bases from J, with 18 bases in between. CDR3 nucleotides: TGTGCCAGCAGATCCCTTGGGGGAAGAGGCGAGCAGTACTTC. As protein: CASRSLGGRGEQYF.

This clone was found a few times. The chain links TRBV6-5 to TRBJ1-5; no reliable D call. V lost 0 bases and J lost 3, with 3 bases in between. The CDR3 runs 13 residues. In germline, CDR1 is MNHEY, CDR2 SVGAGI. Here the CDR3 reads CASSYSNNQPQHF. The CDR3 DNA reads as TGTGCCAGCAGTTACTCGAACAATCAGCCCCAGCATTTT.

The chain recombines TRBV10-3 with TRBJ1-2, with TRBD1 matching 8 bases. Germline V gives CDR1 ENHRY, CDR2 SYGVKD. CDR3 length: 15 residues. Trimming at V came to 0 bases and at J to 4 bases, leaving 4 bases not matched to a gene. As DNA, the CDR3 is TGTGCCATCAGTGAGTCCCTCGACAGGGGCTATGGCTACACCTTC. Its protein is CAISESLDRGYGYTF.

With respect to this clone: This same CDR3 is encoded by further DNA sequences in the sample. The rearrangement links TRBV15 to TRBJ1-5; D perhaps matches TRBD1 (6 bases). Germline assignment: CDR1 LNHNV and CDR2 YYDKDF (reference sequence). The CDR3 has 16 amino acids. The ends were cut back, 3 bases at V and 1 base at J, with 13 bases in the middle. Here the CDR3 DNA reads TGTGCCACCAGCAGGCGGGGGCGGGCGAGCAATCAGCCCCAGCATTTT. Translating gives CATSRRGRASNQPQHF.

The chain recombines TRBV19 with TRBJ2-7; no clear D. CDR1 is LNHDA and CDR2 is SQIVND in the germline V gene (reference sequence). The CDR3 consists of 12 residues. V lost 4 bases, J lost 0 bases, and 4 bases lay in between. In DNA, the CDR3 is TGTGCCAGTAGTAGGAGCTCCTACGAGCAGTACTTC. It yields the protein CASSRSSYEQYF.

This chain links TRBV5-4 with TRBJ1-1; TRBD1 matches at 8 bases. Per the germline V gene, CDR1 is SGHNT and CDR2 is YYREEE (reference sequence). This CDR3 is built from 16 residues. Unmatched junction bases numbered 9, after V lost 4 bases and J lost 1 base. CDR3 region: CASSPGGKLTNTEAFF. In DNA form, the CDR3 reads TGTGCCAGCAGCCCAGGGGGCAAGCTCACGAACACTGAAGCTTTCTTT.

The chain couples TRBV6-5 to TRBJ1-2; 8 positions match TRBD1. Losses at the gene ends were 5 bases for V and 4 bases for J; bases not matched to a gene: 9. The V gene's germline CDR1 is MNHEY and CDR2 SVGAGI. This CDR3 contains 15 residues. The CDR3 sequence is CASSALGTGRYGYTF. The CDR3 DNA reads as TGTGCCAGCAGTGCCCTCGGGACAGGCCGCTATGGCTACACCTTC.

The rearrangement links TRBV5-1 to TRBJ2-5; 8 positions agree with TRBD2. The V gene end was trimmed by 7 bases and the J gene end by 2 bases; junction bases not matched to a gene: 10. The CDR3 covers 15 residues. CDR1 and CDR2 (germline): SGHRS, YFSETQ. Here the CDR3 reads CASCSSGGWQETQYF. DNA for the CDR3: TGCGCCAGCTGCAGTTCGGGAGGGTGGCAAGAGACCCAGTACTTC.

The chain joins TRBV29-1 to TRBJ2-7; D may be TRBD1 (6 bases). V lost 4 bases and J lost 2, with 18 bases in between. Germline V gives CDR1 SQVTM, CDR2 ANQGSEA. The CDR3 covers 15 residues. The CDR3 sequence is CSVAGERTVAYEQYF. CDR3 nucleotides: TGCAGCGTTGCTGGGGAGAGGACAGTAGCCTACGAGCAGTACTTC.

The chain uses TRBV27 and TRBJ2-1; TRBD1 aligns across 9 bases. The CDR3 length is 16 residues. The J segment lost 4 bases and the V segment lost 6 bases, leaving 10 bases of the junction unmatched. CDR1 and CDR2 from the germline V gene are MNHEY and SMNVEV (reference sequence). CDR3 in DNA: TGTGCCAGCAGCCCCTCACAGGGGGCAGTTTACAATGAGCAGTTCTTC. It translates to CASSPSQGAVYNEQFF.

The chain joins TRBV4-1 to TRBJ2-7; possibly TRBD2 for D (6 bases). CDR1 is MGHRA, CDR2 YSYEKL, per germline. The V gene lost 0 bases and the J gene lost 2 bases, with 17 bases spanning the gap. The CDR3 contains 17 residues. CDR3 coding DNA: TGCGCCAGCAGCCAAGAGGAGGGTCTAGTATACACCTACGAGCAGTACTTC. Its translation: CASSQEEGLVYTYEQYF.

This chain links TRBV5-4 with TRBJ1-2, with 8 bases fitting TRBD1. With 1 base clipped from V and 4 bases from J, the junction kept 15 bases outside the gene matches. The CDR3 extends over 18 amino acids. CDR1 and CDR2 (germline): SGHNT, YYREEE (reference sequence). The CDR3 DNA reads TGTGCCAGCAGCTTGCCCAGGGGGCCCCTCTACTATGGCTATGGCTACACCTTC. It encodes CASSLPRGPLYYGYGYTF.